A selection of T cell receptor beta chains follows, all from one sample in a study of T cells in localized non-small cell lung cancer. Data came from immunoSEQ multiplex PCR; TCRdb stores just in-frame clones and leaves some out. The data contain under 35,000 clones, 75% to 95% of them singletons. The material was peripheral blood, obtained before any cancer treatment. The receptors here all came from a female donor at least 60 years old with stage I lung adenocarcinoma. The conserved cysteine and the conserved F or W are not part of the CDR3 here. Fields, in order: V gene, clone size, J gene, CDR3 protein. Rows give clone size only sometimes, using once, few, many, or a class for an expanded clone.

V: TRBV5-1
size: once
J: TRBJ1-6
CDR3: ASSLGGPGNSPLH

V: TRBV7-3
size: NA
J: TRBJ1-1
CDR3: ASSLIRQDTEAF

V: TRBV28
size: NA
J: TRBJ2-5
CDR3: ASSHRRRGRETQY

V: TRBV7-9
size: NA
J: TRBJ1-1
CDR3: ASSLEPQGAVTEAF

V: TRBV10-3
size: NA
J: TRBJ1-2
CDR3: AISEGRDAYGYT

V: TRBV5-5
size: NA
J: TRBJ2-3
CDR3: ASSSFKRSTDTQY

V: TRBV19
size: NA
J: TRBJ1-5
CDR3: ASSIAVYSNQPQH

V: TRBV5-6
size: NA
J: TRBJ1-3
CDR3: ASSRWWENTIY

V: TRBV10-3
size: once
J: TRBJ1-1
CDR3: AISVRDSNTEAF

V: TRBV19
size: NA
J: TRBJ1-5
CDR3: ASQQISNQPQH

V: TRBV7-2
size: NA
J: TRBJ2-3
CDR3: ASSKASGGIDTQY

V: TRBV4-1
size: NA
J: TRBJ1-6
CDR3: ASSQDPYRVNSPLH

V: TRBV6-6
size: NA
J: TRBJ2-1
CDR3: ASRDTSGDEQF

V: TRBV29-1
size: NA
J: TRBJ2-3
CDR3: SAVTATDTQY

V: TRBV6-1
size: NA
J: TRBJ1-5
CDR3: ASTREFLGGQPQH

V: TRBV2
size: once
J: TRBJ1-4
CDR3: ASSGQFTNEKLF

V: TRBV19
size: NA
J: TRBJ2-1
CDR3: ASSPSPGLAGGLWGEQF

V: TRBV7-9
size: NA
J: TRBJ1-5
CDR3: ASSLAVGDRLQPQH

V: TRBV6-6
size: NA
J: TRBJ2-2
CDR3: ASSYQREGPTGELF

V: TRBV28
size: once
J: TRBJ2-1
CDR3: ASSSGRSGRASEQF

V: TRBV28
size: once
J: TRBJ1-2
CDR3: ASSLARGPLLYGYT

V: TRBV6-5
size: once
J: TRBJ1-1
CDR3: ASKRGSGLNTEAF

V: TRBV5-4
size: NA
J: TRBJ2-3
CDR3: ASSLLTAQSGTQY

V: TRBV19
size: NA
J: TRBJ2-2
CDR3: ASSSRLAGGELF

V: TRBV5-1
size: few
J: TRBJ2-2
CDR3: ASRDRKGEYNTGELF

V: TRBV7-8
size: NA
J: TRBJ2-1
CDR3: ASSLTPTRGGEQF

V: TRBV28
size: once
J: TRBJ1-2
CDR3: ASRLREGGYT

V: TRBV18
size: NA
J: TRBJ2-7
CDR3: ASSSGTTVYEQY

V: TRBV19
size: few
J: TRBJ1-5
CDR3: ASSMRGSYSNQPQH

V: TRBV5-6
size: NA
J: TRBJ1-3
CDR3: ASTQTGSSDTIY

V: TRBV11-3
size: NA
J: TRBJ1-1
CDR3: ASSSQGVGTEAF

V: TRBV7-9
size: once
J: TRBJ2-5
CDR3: ASSLAGTGSETQY

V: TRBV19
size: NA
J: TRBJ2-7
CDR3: ASSSRLAGGYEQY

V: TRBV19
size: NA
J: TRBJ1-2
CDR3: ASSMSSADYGYT

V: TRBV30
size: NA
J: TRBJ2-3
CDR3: AWSEQGWYTDTQY

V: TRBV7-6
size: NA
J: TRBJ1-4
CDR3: ASSLLPTKEKLF

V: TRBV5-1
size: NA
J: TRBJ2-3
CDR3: ASRAGVGDTQY

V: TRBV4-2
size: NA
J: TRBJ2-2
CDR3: ASSQELQGDTGELF

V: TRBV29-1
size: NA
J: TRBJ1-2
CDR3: SVSTNYGYT

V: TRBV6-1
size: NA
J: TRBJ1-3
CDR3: ASSEARGASGNTIY

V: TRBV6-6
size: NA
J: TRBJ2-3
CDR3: ASSYRRVPDTQY

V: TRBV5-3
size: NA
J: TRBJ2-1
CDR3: ARSPRTVHNEQF

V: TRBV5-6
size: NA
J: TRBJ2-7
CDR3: ASSLSFRDRIYEQY

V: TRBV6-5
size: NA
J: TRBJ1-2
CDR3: ASSLEGVAYGYT

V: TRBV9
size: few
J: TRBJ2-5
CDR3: ASSVEPGLKTQY

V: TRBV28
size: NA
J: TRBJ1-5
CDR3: ASRNDRGGDSNQPQH

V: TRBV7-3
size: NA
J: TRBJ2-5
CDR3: ASSLGGTSGAQGQY

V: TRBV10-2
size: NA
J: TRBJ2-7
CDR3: ASSDLSGNSYEQY